Each of the 20 T cell receptor beta chains below was sequenced from the same sample in a study of T-cell memory formation after mild COVID-19. TCRdb used MiXCR to reprocess the 5' RACE reads, holding one entry per CDR3 protein. The table records about 400,000 distinct CDR3 sequences, roughly 15% of them present only once. The sequencing sample was made of PBMCs or a T cell subset sorted from them (not recorded which). The receptors originated from a man aged 18 to 30 who had mild COVID-19 (a few samples of this study predate the infection). Cell type and time point are not known.

The chain employs TRBV5-1 and TRBJ2-2; TRBD2 matches at 15 bases. In germline, CDR1 is SGHRS, CDR2 YFSETQ. The CDR3 has 20 residues. The junction had 7 bases not matched to a gene; V was cut back by 0 bases and J by 1 base. This chain's CDR3 is CASSLAVGLAGGKNTGELFF. In DNA, the CDR3 is TGCGCCAGCAGCTTGGCCGTGGGACTAGCGGGGGGCAAGAACACCGGGGAGCTGTTTTTT. The full variable domain, its missing parts supplied by reference TRBV5-1 and TRBJ2-2, is KAGVTQTPRYLIKTRGQQVTLSCSPISGHRSVSWYQQTPGQGLQFLFEYFSETQRNKGNFPGRFSGRQFSNSRSEMNVSTLELGDSALYLCASSLAVGLAGGKNTGELFFGEGSRLTVL.

This clonotype was seen more than once but under ten times. The chain combines TRBV5-6 with TRBJ2-7; maybe TRBD1 (6 bases). Germline values: CDR1 SGHDT, CDR2 YYEEEE. Trimming cost V 0 bases and J 0 bases, with 10 bases left between them. The length of the CDR3 is 15 residues. For the CDR3, the DNA is TGTGCCAGCAGCTTGGTCACAGGGAGCTCCTACGAGCAGTACGTC. Its protein is CASSLVTGSSYEQYV.

In its sample, this clonotype was seen many times. V and J are TRBV24-1 and TRBJ2-1, with 8 positions matching TRBD1. V lost 3 bases, J lost 8 bases, and 5 bases stayed unmatched. This CDR3 has 14 amino acids. Germline-derived CDR1 and CDR2 are KGHDR and SFDVKD. CDR3 DNA sequence: TGTGCCACCAGTGATCCCGGGACAGGAGATGAGCAGTTCTTC. Protein product: CATSDPGTGDEQFF.

This chain joins TRBV29-1 and TRBJ1-2, with D tentatively TRBD1 (5 bases). The V gene lost 6 bases and the J gene lost 5 bases, with 10 bases spanning the gap. The CDR3 contains 11 residues. In germline, CDR1 is SQVTM, CDR2 ANQGSEA. CDR3 nucleotide sequence: TGCAGCGTACAGGACTTATATGGCTACACCTTC. This codes for CSVQDLYGYTF.

A few counts support this clonotype. V gene TRBV7-9 combines with J gene TRBJ2-1; TRBD1 matches at 7 bases. CDR1 is SEHNR, CDR2 FQNEAQ, per germline (reference sequence). Trimming took 6 bases from V and 6 from J; bases not matched to a gene: 8. The CDR3 covers 14 residues. DNA of the CDR3: TGTGCCAGCAGATCGACAGGGTCCGGCAATGAGCAGTTCTTC. It codes for CASRSTGSGNEQFF.

This clonotype appeared a few times. The gene calls are TRBV2 and TRBJ2-3, with D perhaps TRBD2 (6 bases). The CDR3 extends over 14 amino acids. Per germline, CDR1 SNHLY and CDR2 FYNNEI. V lost 8 bases to trimming and J lost 2 bases, with 14 bases between them. CDR3 region: CASFRTSPTDTQYF. The CDR3 nucleotides are TGTGCCAGCTTCCGCACTAGCCCCACAGATACGCAGTATTTT.

The chain uses TRBV28 and TRBJ1-5; D gene uncertain. The CDR3 runs to 11 residues. CDR1 and CDR2 (germline): MDHEN, SYDVKM. V lost 6 bases and J 6 bases, leaving 6 bases between the germline ends. CDR3 in DNA: TGTGCCAGCAGGAACGTTCAGCCCCAGCATTTT. Amino acids: CASRNVQPQHF.

This clonotype has more than one count but fewer than ten. The V gene is TRBV11-2, the J gene TRBJ2-1; 12 nucleotides align to TRBD2. The length of the CDR3 is 15 residues. The J segment lost 6 bases and the V segment lost 5 bases, leaving 5 bases of the junction unmatched. Germline CDR1 is SGHAT and CDR2 is FQNNGV. The CDR3 sequence: CASSTTSGGINEQFF. Written as DNA, the CDR3 is TGTGCCAGCAGCACTACTAGCGGGGGGATCAATGAGCAGTTCTTC.

The rearrangement uses TRBV18 and TRBJ2-7, with 7 nucleotides matching TRBD1. Germline CDR1 KGHSH, CDR2 LQKENI. The CDR3 runs to 15 residues. Trimming at V came to 5 bases and at J to 3 bases, leaving 10 bases not matched to a gene. The DNA of the CDR3 is TGTGCCAGCTCAAGGGCGATGACAGGGCTCTACGAGCAGTACTTC. This codes for CASSRAMTGLYEQYF.

This chain connects TRBV3-1 to TRBJ1-3, with D uncertain. Germline V CDR1 and CDR2: LGHDT, YNNKEL (reference sequence). Trimming took 0 bases from V and 2 from J, leaving 11 bases between them. The CDR3 runs to 16 residues. Here the CDR3 reads CASSQDRPITGNTIYF. In nucleotides, the CDR3 is TGTGCCAGCAGCCAAGATAGGCCGATCACTGGAAACACCATATATTTT.

The chain carries TRBV6-2 or TRBV6-3 and TRBJ2-7; TRBD2 aligns across 10 bases. Trimming removed 0 bases from V and 0 bases from J; junction bases left unmatched: 5. Germline assignment: CDR1 MNHEY and CDR2 SVGEGT. The CDR3 length is 17 residues. This CDR3 reads CASSYSKLAGSSYEQYV. The CDR3 DNA reads as TGTGCCAGCAGTTACTCGAAACTAGCGGGGAGCTCCTACGAGCAGTACGTC.

This clonotype was seen a handful of times. This chain connects TRBV5-8 to TRBJ2-3, with 8 positions matching TRBD1. Germline V gives CDR1 SGHTS, CDR2 YDEGEE. Trimming removed 1 base from V and 4 bases from J; junction bases left unmatched: 5. The length of the CDR3 is 15 residues. This CDR3 is CASSLLRQGSDTQYF. The CDR3 coding sequence is TGTGCCAGCAGCTTGTTGAGACAGGGGTCAGATACGCAGTATTTT.

The chain links TRBV7-9 to TRBJ1-2; no firm D call. This CDR3 comprises 14 residues. The V end was cut by 5 bases, the J end by 1 base, with 11 bases between. Germline V gene sequence: CDR1 SEHNR, CDR2 FQNEAQ (reference sequence). The CDR3 DNA is TGTGCCAGCAGCCCCGGATGGGGTAACTATGGCTACACCTTC. Translated: CASSPGWGNYGYTF.

This clonotype came up a few times. The chain joins TRBV20-1 to TRBJ2-5; D is ambiguous. Trimming stripped 1 base from V and 1 base from J, with 4 bases between. The CDR3 runs to 12 residues. The germline gives CDR1 DFQATT, CDR2 SNEGSKA (reference sequence). DNA for the CDR3: TGCAGTGCTAGAGGGGGCCAAGAGACCCAGTACTTC. Translated, it gives CSARGGQETQYF.

The table lists this clonotype with a few counts. V usage is TRBV7-2 and J usage is TRBJ2-3; D might be TRBD2 (6 bases). V was shortened by 6 bases and J by 5 bases, with 12 bases between the two germline ends. The CDR3 totals 13 residues. Germline CDR1 SGHTA, CDR2 FQGNSA. The CDR3 loop reads CASRSRLVDTQYF. The CDR3 DNA is TGTGCCAGCAGGAGCCGACTAGTAGATACGCAGTATTTT.

This clonotype came up a few times. This rearrangement joins TRBV5-6 to TRBJ1-5; D may be TRBD1 (5 bases). Germline CDR1 reads SGHDT; CDR2 reads YYEEEE. Trimming removed 2 bases at V and 2 bases at J, with 14 bases between. The length of the CDR3 is 16 residues. Here the CDR3 reads CASSFRILGGNQPQHF. The DNA of the CDR3 is TGTGCCAGCAGCTTTCGTATTCTGGGGGGCAATCAGCCCCAGCATTTT.

There are many counts of this clonotype. The V gene is TRBV7-2, the J gene TRBJ1-1; no firm D call. Per the germline V gene, CDR1 is SGHTA and CDR2 is FQGNSA. Trimming left V 5 bases short and J 1 base short, with 8 bases between. This CDR3 contains 13 residues. DNA for the CDR3: TGTGCCAGCAGCACCCAGGCGAACACTGAAGCTTTCTTT. The encoded protein is CASSTQANTEAFF.

This clonotype was counted only a few times. The chain is built from TRBV11-2 and TRBJ2-2, with no clear D. V was trimmed by 4 bases and J by 5 bases, leaving 8 bases between them. CDR3 length equals 13 residues. Germline lookup yields CDR1 SGHAT and CDR2 FQNNGV. CDR3 sequence: CASSSFGTGELFF. The CDR3 DNA follows: TGTGCCAGCAGCTCCTTTGGGACCGGGGAGCTGTTTTTT.

This clonotype was counted only a few times. The V and J genes are TRBV6-5 and TRBJ2-4; 10 bases match TRBD1. With 5 bases clipped from V and 4 bases from J, the junction kept 5 bases outside the gene matches. This CDR3 region has 15 residues. CDR1 and CDR2 (germline): MNHEY, SVGAGI. CDR3 in amino acids: CASSPPGQGKNIQYF. The CDR3 DNA reads TGTGCCAGCAGTCCTCCGGGACAGGGGAAAAACATTCAGTACTTC.

Ten or more counts support this clonotype. In nucleotides, the CDR3 is TGTGCCAGCAGCCCCGGTGGACGCACAGATACGCAGTATTTT. Protein sequence: CASSPGGRTDTQYF. The chain has TRBV7-8 and TRBJ2-3; the D is unclear. The CDR3 is 14 amino acids. Between the trimmed V and J ends, which lost 5 bases and 1 base, there was a span of 10 bases. Per germline, CDR1 SGHVS and CDR2 FQNEAQ.